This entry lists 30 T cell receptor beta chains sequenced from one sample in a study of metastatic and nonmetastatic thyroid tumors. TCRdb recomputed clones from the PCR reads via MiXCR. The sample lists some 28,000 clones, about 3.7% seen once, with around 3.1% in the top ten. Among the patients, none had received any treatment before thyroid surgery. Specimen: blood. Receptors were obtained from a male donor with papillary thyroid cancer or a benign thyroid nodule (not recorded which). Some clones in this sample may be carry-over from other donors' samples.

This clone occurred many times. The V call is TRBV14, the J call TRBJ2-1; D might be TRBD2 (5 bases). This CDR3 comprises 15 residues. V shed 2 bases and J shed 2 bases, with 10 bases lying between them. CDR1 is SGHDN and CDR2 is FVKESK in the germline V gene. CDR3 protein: CASSQTGFPYNEQFF. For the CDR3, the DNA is TGTGCCAGCAGCCAAACGGGATTCCCCTACAATGAGCAGTTCTTC.

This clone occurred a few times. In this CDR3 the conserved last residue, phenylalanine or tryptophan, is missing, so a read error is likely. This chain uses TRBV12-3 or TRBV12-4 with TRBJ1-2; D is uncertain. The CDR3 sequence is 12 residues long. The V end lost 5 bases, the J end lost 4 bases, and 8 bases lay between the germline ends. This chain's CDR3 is CASSGGSYGYTS. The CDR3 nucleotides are TGTGCCAGCAGTGGAGGGAGCTATGGCTACACCTCC.

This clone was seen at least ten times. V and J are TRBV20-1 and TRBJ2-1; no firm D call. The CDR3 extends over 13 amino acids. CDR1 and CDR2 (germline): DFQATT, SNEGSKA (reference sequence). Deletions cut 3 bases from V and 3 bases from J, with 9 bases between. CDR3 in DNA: TGCAGTGCTAGGGCATATAGCTACAATGAGCAGTTCTTC. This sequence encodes CSARAYSYNEQFF.

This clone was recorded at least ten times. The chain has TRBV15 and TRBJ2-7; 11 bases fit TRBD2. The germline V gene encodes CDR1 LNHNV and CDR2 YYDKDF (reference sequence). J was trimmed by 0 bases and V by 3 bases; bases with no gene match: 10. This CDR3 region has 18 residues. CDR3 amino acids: CATSSQSYGTSGSYEQYF. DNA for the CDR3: TGTGCCACCAGCAGCCAGTCATACGGGACTAGCGGCTCCTACGAGCAGTACTTC.

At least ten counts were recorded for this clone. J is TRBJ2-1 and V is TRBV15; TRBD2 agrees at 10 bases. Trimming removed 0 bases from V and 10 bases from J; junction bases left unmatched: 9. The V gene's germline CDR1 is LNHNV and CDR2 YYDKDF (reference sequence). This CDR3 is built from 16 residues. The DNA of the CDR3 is TGTGCCACCAGCAGAGATAAAGAAGCGGGAGGGCGGGAGCAGTTCTTC. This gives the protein CATSRDKEAGGREQFF.

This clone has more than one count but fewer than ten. The CDR3 loop is CASSDSTSGGPDTQYF. Here the CDR3 DNA reads TGTGCCAGCAGTGACTCGACTAGCGGGGGTCCAGATACGCAGTATTTT. The chain combines TRBV6-4 with TRBJ2-3, with TRBD2 identical over 12 bases. Trimming took 0 bases from V and 4 from J; bases not matched to a gene: 2. CDR3 length: 16 amino acids. In germline, CDR1 is MRHNA, CDR2 SNTAGT.

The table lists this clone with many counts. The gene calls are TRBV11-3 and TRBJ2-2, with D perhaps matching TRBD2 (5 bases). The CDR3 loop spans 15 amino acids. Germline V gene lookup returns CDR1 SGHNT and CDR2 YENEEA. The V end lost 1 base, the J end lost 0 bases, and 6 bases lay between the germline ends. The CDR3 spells CASSLGGPNTGELFF. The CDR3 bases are TGTGCCAGCAGCTTAGGCGGGCCGAACACCGGGGAGCTGTTTTTT.

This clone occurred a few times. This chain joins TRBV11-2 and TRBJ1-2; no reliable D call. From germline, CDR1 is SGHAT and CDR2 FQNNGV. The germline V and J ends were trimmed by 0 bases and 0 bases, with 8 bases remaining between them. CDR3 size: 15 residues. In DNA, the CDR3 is TGTGCCAGCAGCTTAGATCCAGCTACTAACTATGGCTACACCTTC. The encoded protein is CASSLDPATNYGYTF.

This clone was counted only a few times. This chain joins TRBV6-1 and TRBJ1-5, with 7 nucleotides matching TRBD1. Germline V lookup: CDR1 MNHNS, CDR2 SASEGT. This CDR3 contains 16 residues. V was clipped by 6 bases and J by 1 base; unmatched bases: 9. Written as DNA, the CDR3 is TGTGCCAGCAGAGACCCCAAACAGGGGAGCAATCAGCCCCAGCATTTT. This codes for CASRDPKQGSNQPQHF.

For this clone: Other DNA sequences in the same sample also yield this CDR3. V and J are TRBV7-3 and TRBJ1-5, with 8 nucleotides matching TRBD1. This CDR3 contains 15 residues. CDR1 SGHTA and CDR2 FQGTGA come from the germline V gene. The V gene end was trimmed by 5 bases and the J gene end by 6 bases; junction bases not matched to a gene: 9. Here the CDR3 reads CASSRDRGPLQPQHF. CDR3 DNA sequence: TGTGCCAGCAGCCGAGACAGGGGCCCTCTTCAGCCCCAGCATTTT.

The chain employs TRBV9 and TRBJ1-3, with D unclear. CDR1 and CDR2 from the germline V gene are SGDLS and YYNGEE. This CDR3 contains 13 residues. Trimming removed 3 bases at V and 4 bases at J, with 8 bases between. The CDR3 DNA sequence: TGTGCCAGCAGCGACTCAAGGGGAAACACCATATATTTT. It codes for CASSDSRGNTIYF.

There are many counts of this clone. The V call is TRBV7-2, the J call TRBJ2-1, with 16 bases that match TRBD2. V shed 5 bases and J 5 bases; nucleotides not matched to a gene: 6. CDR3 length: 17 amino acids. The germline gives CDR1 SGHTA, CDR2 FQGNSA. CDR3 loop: CASSPPGLAGGNNEQFF. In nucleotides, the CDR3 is TGTGCCAGCAGCCCCCCGGGACTAGCGGGAGGGAACAATGAGCAGTTCTTC.

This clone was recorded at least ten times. The CDR3 DNA reads TGTGCCAGCAGTCTTAGCGGGAATGCTGGGGCTGAGCAGTTCTTC. Translated, it gives CASSLSGNAGAEQFF. The chain employs TRBV28 and TRBJ2-1; 8 bases fit TRBD2. Trimming cost V 5 bases and J 9 bases; bases outside gene matches: 12. Germline V lookup: CDR1 MDHEN, CDR2 SYDVKM. The CDR3 is 15 amino acids.

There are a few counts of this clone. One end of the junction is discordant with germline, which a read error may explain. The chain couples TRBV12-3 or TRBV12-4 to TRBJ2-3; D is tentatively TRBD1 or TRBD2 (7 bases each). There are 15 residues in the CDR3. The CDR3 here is CASTLRQSGTDTQCF. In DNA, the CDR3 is TGTGCCAGCACCCTCCGGCAGAGCGGGACAGATACGCAGTGTTTT.

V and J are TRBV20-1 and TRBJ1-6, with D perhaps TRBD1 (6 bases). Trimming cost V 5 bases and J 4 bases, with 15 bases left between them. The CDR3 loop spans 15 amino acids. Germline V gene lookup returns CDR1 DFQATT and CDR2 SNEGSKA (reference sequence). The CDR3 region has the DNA TGCAGTGCTCCCGGATGGACAGAATATAATTCACCCCTCCACTTT. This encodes CSAPGWTEYNSPLHF.

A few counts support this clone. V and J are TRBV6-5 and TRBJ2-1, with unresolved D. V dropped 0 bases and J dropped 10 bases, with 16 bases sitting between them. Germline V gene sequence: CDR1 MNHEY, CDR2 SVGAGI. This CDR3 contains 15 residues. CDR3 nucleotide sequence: TGTGCCAGCAGTTACTCGAGTCGTACGGGTCGGGAGCAGTTCTTC. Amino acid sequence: CASSYSSRTGREQFF.

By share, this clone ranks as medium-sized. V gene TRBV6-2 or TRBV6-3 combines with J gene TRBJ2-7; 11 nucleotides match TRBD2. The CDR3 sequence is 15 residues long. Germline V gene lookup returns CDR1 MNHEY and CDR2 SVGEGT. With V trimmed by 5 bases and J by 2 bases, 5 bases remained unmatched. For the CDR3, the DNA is TGTGCCAGCAGTCCTGGGACTAGCGGAACCTACGAGCAGTACTTC. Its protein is CASSPGTSGTYEQYF.

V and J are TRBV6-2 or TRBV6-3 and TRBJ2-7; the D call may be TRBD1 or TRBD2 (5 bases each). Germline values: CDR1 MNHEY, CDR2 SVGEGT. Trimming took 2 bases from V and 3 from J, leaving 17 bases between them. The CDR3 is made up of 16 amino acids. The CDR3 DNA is TGTGCCAGCAGTTACACCCGGGGCATCCCAGGCTACGAGCAGTACTTC. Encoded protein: CASSYTRGIPGYEQYF.

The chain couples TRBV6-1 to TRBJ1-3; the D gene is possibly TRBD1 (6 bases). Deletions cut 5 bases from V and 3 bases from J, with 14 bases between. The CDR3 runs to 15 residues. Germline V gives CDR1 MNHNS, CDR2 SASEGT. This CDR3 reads CASSISQGSGNTIYF. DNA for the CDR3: TGTGCCAGCAGTATCTCCCAGGGGAGTGGAAACACCATATATTTT.

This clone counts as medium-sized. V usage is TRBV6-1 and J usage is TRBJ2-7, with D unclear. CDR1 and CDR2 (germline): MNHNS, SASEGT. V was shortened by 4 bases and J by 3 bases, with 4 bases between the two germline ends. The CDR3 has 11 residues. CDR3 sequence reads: CASSGIYEQYF. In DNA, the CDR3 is TGTGCCAGCAGTGGAATCTACGAGCAGTACTTC.

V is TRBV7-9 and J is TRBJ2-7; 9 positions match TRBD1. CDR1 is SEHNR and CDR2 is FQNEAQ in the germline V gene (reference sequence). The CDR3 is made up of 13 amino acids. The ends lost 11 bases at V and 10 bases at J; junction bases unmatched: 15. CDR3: CAGRDRETYYQYF. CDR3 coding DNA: TGTGCCGGCCGGGACAGGGAAACCTACTATCAGTACTTC.

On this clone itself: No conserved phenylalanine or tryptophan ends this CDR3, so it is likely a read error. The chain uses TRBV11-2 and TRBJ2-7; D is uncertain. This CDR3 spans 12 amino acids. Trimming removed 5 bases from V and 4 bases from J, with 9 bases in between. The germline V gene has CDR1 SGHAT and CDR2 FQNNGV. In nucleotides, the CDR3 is TGTGCCAGCAGCAGACATGTATACGAGCAGTACTTA. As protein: CASSRHVYEQYL.

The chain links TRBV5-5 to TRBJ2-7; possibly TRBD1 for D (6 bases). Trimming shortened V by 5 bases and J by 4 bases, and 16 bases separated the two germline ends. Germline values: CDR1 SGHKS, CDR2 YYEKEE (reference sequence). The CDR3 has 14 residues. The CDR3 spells CASRGLYREYEQYV. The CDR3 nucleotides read TGTGCCAGCAGGGGTTTATACAGGGAATACGAGCAGTACGTC.

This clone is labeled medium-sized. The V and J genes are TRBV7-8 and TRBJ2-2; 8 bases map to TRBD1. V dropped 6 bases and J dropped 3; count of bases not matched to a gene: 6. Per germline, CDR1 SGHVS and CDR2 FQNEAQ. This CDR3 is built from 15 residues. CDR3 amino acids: CASRSGQGYTGELFF. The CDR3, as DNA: TGTGCCAGCAGGTCAGGACAGGGCTACACCGGGGAGCTGTTTTTT.

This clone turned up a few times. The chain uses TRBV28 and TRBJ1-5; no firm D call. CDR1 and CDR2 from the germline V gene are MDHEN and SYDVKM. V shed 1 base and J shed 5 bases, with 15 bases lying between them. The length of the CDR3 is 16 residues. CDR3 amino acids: CASSLFGSPVDQPQHF. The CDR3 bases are TGTGCCAGCAGTTTATTCGGCTCACCCGTGGATCAGCCCCAGCATTTT.

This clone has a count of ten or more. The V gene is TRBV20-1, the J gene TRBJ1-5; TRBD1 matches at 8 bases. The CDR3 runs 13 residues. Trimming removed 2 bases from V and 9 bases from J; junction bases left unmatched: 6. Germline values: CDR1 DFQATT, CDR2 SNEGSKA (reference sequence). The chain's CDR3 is CSARTGGSGPQHF. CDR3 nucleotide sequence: TGCAGTGCTAGAACAGGGGGATCTGGGCCCCAGCATTTT.

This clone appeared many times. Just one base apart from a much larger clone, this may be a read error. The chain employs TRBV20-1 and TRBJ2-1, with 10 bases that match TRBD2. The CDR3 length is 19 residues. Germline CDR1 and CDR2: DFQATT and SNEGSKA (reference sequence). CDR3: CSARDGWGASGRIDNGQFF. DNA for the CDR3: TGCAGTGCTAGAGATGGTTGGGGTGCTAGCGGGAGAATCGACAATGGGCAGTTCTTC.

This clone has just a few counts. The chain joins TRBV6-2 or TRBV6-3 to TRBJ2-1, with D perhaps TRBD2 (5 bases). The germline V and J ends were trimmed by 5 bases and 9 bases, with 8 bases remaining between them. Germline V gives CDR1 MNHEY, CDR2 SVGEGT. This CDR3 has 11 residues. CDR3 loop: CASSQRSEQFF. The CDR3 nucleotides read TGTGCCAGCAGTCAGCGGTCTGAGCAGTTCTTC.

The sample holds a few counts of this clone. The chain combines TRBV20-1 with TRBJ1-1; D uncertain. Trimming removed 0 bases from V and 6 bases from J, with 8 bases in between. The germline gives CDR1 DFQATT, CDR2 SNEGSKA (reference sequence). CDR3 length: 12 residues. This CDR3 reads CSAREVGAEAFF. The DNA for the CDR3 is TGCAGTGCTAGAGAAGTTGGGGCTGAAGCTTTCTTT.

The CDR3 DNA reads TGTGCCAGCAGTCGGACTAGCGGGAGCGTGAGGGGGGAGCTGTTTTTT. Encoded protein: CASSRTSGSVRGELFF. This chain connects TRBV2 to TRBJ2-2, with 13 bases lining up with TRBD2. The ends lost 5 bases at V and 8 bases at J; junction bases unmatched: 8. Germline CDR1 is SNHLY and CDR2 is FYNNEI. This CDR3 is 16 amino acids long.